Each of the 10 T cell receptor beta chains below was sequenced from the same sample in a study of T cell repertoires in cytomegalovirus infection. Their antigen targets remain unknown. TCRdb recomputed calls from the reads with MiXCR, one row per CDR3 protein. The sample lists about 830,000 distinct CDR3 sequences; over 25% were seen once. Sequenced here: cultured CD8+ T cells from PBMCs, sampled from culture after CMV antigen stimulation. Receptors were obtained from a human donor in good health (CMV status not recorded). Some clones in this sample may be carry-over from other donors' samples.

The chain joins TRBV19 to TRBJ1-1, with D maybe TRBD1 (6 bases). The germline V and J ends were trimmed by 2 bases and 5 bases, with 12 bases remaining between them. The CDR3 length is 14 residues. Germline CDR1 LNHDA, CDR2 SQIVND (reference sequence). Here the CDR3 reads CASSILTGRTEAFF. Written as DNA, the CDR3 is TGTGCCAGTAGTATACTAACAGGGCGGACTGAAGCTTTCTTT.

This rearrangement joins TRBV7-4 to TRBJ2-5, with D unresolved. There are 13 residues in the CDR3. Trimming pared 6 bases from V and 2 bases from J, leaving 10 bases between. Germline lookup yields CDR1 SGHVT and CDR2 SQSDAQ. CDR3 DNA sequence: TGTGCCAGCAGTCTCAAACAGCAAGAGACCCAGTACTTC. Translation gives CASSLKQQETQYF.

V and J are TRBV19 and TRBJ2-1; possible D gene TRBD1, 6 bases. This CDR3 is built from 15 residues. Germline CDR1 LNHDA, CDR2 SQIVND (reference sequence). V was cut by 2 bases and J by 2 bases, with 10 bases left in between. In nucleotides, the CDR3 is TGTGCCAGTAGTATACAGGGGAATCCCTACAATGAGCAGTTCTTC. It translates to CASSIQGNPYNEQFF.

Here the CDR3 reads CASSFGVVGYGAEAFF. CDR3 nucleotides: TGTGCCAGCAGTTTTGGGGTGGTTGGGTATGGCGCTGAAGCTTTCTTT. The J gene is TRBJ1-1, the V gene TRBV27, with D unresolved. The germline CDR1 and CDR2 sequences are MNHEY and SMNVEV (reference sequence). The CDR3 has 16 residues. The V end lost 3 bases, the J end lost 6 bases, and 20 bases lay between the germline ends.

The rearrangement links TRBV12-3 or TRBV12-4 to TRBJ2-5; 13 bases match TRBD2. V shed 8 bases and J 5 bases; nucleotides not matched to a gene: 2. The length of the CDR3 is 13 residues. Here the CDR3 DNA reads TGTGCCAGCGGACTAGCGGGGGAGGAGACCCAGTACTTC. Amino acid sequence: CASGLAGEETQYF.

This CDR3 reads CASSLNQNQPQHF. The CDR3 nucleotides are TGCGCCAGCAGCCTAAACCAAAATCAGCCCCAGCATTTT. The chain combines TRBV4-1 with TRBJ1-5, with D hard to call. Trimming removed 4 bases from V and 4 bases from J, with 8 bases in between. This CDR3 has 13 residues. Germline V gene data show CDR1 as MGHRA and CDR2 as YSYEKL.

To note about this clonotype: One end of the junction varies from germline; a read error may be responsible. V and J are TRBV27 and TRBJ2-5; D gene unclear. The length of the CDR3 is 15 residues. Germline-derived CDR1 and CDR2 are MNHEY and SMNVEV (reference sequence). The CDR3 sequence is CASCLRRWPKETQYF. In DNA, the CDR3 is TGTGCCAGCTGTTTAAGAAGGTGGCCGAAGGAGACCCAGTACTTC.

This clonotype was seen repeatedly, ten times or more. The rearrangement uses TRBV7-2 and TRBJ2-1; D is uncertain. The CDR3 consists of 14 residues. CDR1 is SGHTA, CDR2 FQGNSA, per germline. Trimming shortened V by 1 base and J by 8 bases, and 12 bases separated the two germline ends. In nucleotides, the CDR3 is TGTGCCAGCAGCTTAGAGGCCGCCCCCGATGAGCAGTTCTTC. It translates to CASSLEAAPDEQFF.

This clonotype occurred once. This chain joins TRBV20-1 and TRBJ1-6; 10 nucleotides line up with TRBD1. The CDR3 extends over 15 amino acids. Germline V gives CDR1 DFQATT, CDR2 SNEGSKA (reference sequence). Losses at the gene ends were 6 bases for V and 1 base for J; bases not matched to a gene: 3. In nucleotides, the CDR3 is TGCAGTGCGCGGACAGGGGGGTCCTATAATTCACCCCTCCACTTT. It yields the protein CSARTGGSYNSPLHF.

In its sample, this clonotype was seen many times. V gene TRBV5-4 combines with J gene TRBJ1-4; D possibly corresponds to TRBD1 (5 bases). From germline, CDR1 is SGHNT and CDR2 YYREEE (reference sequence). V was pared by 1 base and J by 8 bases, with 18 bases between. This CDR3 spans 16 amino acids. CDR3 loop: CASSLTSGTPREKLFF. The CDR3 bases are TGTGCCAGCAGCTTGACGTCGGGGACCCCCAGGGAAAAACTGTTTTTT.